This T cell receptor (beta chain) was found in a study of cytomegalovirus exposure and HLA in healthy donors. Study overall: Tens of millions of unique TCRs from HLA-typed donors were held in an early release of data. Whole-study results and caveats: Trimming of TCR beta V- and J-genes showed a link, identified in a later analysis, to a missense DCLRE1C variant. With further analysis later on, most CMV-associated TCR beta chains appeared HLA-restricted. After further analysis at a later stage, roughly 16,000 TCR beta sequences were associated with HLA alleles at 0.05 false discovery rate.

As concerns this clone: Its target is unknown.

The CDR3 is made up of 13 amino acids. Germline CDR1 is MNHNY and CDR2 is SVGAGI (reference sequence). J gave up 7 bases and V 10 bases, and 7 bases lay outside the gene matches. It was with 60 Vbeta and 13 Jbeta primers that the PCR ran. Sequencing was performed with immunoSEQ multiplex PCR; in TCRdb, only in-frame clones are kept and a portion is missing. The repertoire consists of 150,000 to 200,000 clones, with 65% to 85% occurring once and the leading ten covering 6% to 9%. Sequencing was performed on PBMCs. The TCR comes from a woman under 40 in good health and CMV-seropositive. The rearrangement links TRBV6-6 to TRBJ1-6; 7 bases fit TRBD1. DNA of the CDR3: TGTGCCACCCCGGACAGGAAGAATTCACCCCTCCACTTT. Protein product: CATPDRKNSPLHF.